A single sample is the source of the 27 T cell receptor beta chains below, sequenced in a study of blood T cells in healthy people across ages. Together with a sample-barcoded 5' primer, a J-beta primer mix was included in a second PCR lasting about 6 to 12 cycles. A single record per CDR3 protein comes from TCRdb applying MiXCR to the 5' RACE reads. The table records approximately 360,000 distinct CDR3 sequences, more than 45% of them present only once. Sequenced material: blood. Source of these receptors: a man between 60 and 75 years old in good health.

About this clonotype: One end of the junction does not line up with germline, which may come from a read error. This chain connects TRBV28 to TRBJ1-6; the D is unclear. This CDR3 contains 16 residues. Germline V gene data show CDR1 as MDHEN and CDR2 as SYDVKM. CDR3 nucleotides: TGTGCCGGCAGCCACGGAAGGGAGTCCTATAATTCACCCCTCCACTTT. Amino acids: CAGSHGRESYNSPLHF.

The V call is TRBV7-8, the J call TRBJ2-5; TRBD2 matches 10 bases. Unmatched junction bases numbered 8, after V lost 5 bases and J lost 5 bases. CDR3 length: 15 amino acids. CDR1 is SGHVS, CDR2 FQNEAQ, per germline. The CDR3, as DNA: TGTGCCAGCAGCCGAAGCGGGGGGGCCTACGAGACCCAGTACTTC. Protein sequence: CASSRSGGAYETQYF.

The rearrangement uses TRBV3-1 and TRBJ2-1; D not resolved. The CDR3 consists of 12 residues. Germline V gene sequence: CDR1 LGHDT, CDR2 YNNKEL (reference sequence). Trimming removed 4 bases at V and 10 bases at J, with 11 bases between. CDR3 in amino acids: CASSREAGEQFF. The CDR3 DNA reads TGTGCCAGCAGCCGAGAGGCTGGAGAGCAGTTCTTC.

The V gene is TRBV20-1, the J gene TRBJ2-4, with a possible D match to TRBD1 (5 bases). V was pared by 6 bases and J by 3 bases, with 12 bases between. From germline, CDR1 is DFQATT and CDR2 SNEGSKA (reference sequence). CDR3 size: 13 residues. CDR3 loop: CSAADSIKNIQYF. The CDR3 DNA follows: TGCAGTGCCGCAGACAGCATCAAAAACATTCAGTACTTC.

This clonotype occurred a few times. The chain employs TRBV7-2 and TRBJ2-3, with D possibly being TRBD2 (5 bases). Trimming removed 5 bases from V and 6 bases from J, with 12 bases in between. CDR1 is SGHTA and CDR2 is FQGNSA in the germline V gene. This CDR3 region has 13 residues. CDR3 residues: CASSPRSGDTQYF. In DNA, the CDR3 is TGTGCCAGCAGCCCCCGTTCGGGGGATACGCAGTATTTT.

J is TRBJ1-2 and V is TRBV4-2, with a tentative D call TRBD1 (6 bases). Trimming removed 0 bases from V and 4 bases from J, with 12 bases in between. The CDR3 has 15 residues. Germline V gene lookup returns CDR1 LGHNA and CDR2 YNFKEQ. This chain's CDR3 is CASSQEAGVRYGYTF. CDR3 bases: TGTGCCAGCAGCCAAGAGGCAGGGGTTCGCTATGGCTACACCTTC.

This clonotype was seen at least ten times. Written as DNA, the CDR3 is TGTGCCAGCAGCCCTATCAATGTCGGGCCAAAGGGGAATGAGCAGTTCTTC. Translation: CASSPINVGPKGNEQFF. The chain has TRBV5-6 and TRBJ2-1, with a possible D match to TRBD1 (5 bases). The CDR3 sequence is 17 residues long. Germline CDR1 and CDR2: SGHDT and YYEEEE. V was clipped by 4 bases and J by 7 bases, with 24 bases between them.

The J gene is TRBJ2-5, the V gene TRBV6-5, with 12 bases matching TRBD1. V was pared by 11 bases and J by 5 bases, with 9 bases of the junction left unmatched. The CDR3 has 14 residues. Germline V lookup: CDR1 MNHEY, CDR2 SVGAGI. The CDR3 loop reads CASRGTGGFETQYF. CDR3 bases: TGTGCCTCGCGAGGGACAGGGGGCTTTGAGACCCAGTACTTC.

The chain has TRBV7-2 and TRBJ1-6; TRBD1 matches at 7 bases. V gave up 5 bases and J gave up 8 bases; unmatched junction bases: 12. Germline CDR1 and CDR2: SGHTA and FQGNSA. CDR3 length: 16 amino acids. CDR3 in amino acids: CASSELSPTGHSPLHF. The CDR3 bases are TGTGCCAGCAGCGAGCTGTCACCGACAGGGCATTCACCCCTCCACTTT.

Notes on this clonotype: The junction departs from the called germline gene at one end, perhaps through a read error. The rearrangement uses TRBV12-3 or TRBV12-4 and TRBJ1-4, with 7 nucleotides matching TRBD1. This CDR3 contains 15 residues. In DNA form, the CDR3 reads TGTGCCCGCAGTTCTCAACAGGGGATCAGTGAAAAACTGTTTTTT. Protein product: CARSSQQGISEKLFF.

The chain carries TRBV20-1 and TRBJ2-5; D gene uncertain. The germline V gene has CDR1 DFQATT and CDR2 SNEGSKA (reference sequence). The germline V and J ends were trimmed by 0 bases and 5 bases, with 10 bases remaining between them. This CDR3 is 13 amino acids long. CDR3 loop: CSAREDRRETQYF. The CDR3, as DNA: TGCAGTGCTAGAGAGGATAGACGGGAGACCCAGTACTTC.

Regarding this clonotype: The junction differs from germline at one of its ends, possibly a read error. The gene calls are TRBV7-2 and TRBJ2-5; D is uncertain. Germline assignment: CDR1 SGHTA and CDR2 FQGNSA. The CDR3 extends over 14 amino acids. The DNA of the CDR3 is TGTGCCGGCAGCTTAGGAAGGAGAGGAGAGACCCAGTACTTC. Protein product: CAGSLGRRGETQYF. Full variable domain (remainder filled in from reference TRBV7-2 and TRBJ2-5): GAGVSQSPSNKVTEKGKDVELRCDPISGHTALYWYRQSLGQGLEFLIYFQGNSAPDKSGLPSDRFSAERTGGSVSTLTIQRTQQEDSAVYLCAGSLGRRGETQYFGPGTRLLVL.

In this sample, this clonotype turned up a few times. This chain uses TRBV12-3 or TRBV12-4 with TRBJ2-1, with D unclear. The CDR3 consists of 13 residues. V was pared by 3 bases and J by 8 bases, with 11 bases between. The CDR3 here is CASSLGLVDEQFF. The CDR3 nucleotides read TGTGCCAGCAGTTTGGGCCTAGTGGATGAGCAGTTCTTC.

The chain employs TRBV5-4 and TRBJ2-6; D ambiguous. Germline CDR1 and CDR2: SGHNT and YYREEE (reference sequence). The CDR3 is made up of 13 amino acids. The ends were cut back, 6 bases at V and 2 bases at J, with 6 bases in the middle. This CDR3 is CASILAGANVLTF. CDR3 nucleotides: TGTGCCAGCATACTGGCTGGGGCCAACGTCCTGACTTTC.

This clonotype showed up many times. V usage is TRBV20-1 and J usage is TRBJ2-6; perhaps TRBD1 as D (6 bases). Deletions cut 6 bases from V and 4 bases from J, with 16 bases between. CDR3 size: 15 residues. Looked up from germline, CDR1 is DFQATT and CDR2 is SNEGSKA (reference sequence). The CDR3 coding sequence is TGCAGTGCAATTCCCAGGGGATACGGGGCCAACGTCCTGACTTTC. It specifies CSAIPRGYGANVLTF.

V and J are TRBV7-6 and TRBJ1-1, with 7 bases fitting TRBD1. In germline, CDR1 is SGHVS, CDR2 FNYEAQ. Trimming cost V 6 bases and J 0 bases; bases outside gene matches: 7. This CDR3 has 15 residues. The CDR3 DNA sequence: TGTGCCAGCAGACAGGGGTCAAATATGAACACTGAAGCTTTCTTT. It is translated as CASRQGSNMNTEAFF. Drawing the rest from reference TRBV7-6 and TRBJ1-1, the complete variable domain is GAGVSQSPRYKVTKRGQDVALRCDPISGHVSLYWYRQALGQGPEFLTYFNYEAQQDKSGLPNDRFSAERPEGSISTLTIQRTEQRDSAMYRCASRQGSNMNTEAFFGQGTRLTVV.

The genes are TRBV25-1 and TRBJ2-1, with 7 bases lining up with TRBD2. CDR1 is MGHDK, CDR2 SYGVNS, per germline. Trimming cost V 1 base and J 9 bases; bases outside gene matches: 9. This CDR3 is built from 15 residues. In DNA, the CDR3 is TGTGCCAGCAGTGAATCCGCGGGAGCGGGGTCTGAGCAGTTCTTC. Translation gives CASSESAGAGSEQFF. Combining the CDR3 with reference TRBV25-1 and TRBJ2-1 gives the whole variable domain EADIYQTPRYLVIGTGKKITLECSQTMGHDKMYWYQQDPGMELHLIHYSYGVNSTEKGDLSSESTVSRIRTEHFPLTLESARPSHTSQYLCASSESAGAGSEQFFGPGTRLTVL.

This clonotype was counted between two and nine times. The rearrangement joins TRBV21-1 to TRBJ2-7. TRBV21-1 is flagged as a pseudogene. The length of the CDR3 is 10 residues. CDR3 in amino acids: CAPNRGEQYF. The CDR3 region has the DNA TGTGCCCCTAATCGGGGCGAGCAGTACTTC.

The chain couples TRBV28 to TRBJ2-1; tentatively, D is TRBD1 (5 bases). Germline V gene data show CDR1 as MDHEN and CDR2 as SYDVKM. This CDR3 is built from 13 residues. V lost 1 base and J 4 bases, leaving 5 bases between the germline ends. Written as DNA, the CDR3 is TGTGCCAGCAGTTTATCAGGGTACAATGAGCAGTTCTTC. Protein: CASSLSGYNEQFF.

This rearrangement joins TRBV6-2 or TRBV6-3 to TRBJ2-5; D gene ambiguous. The CDR3 is 15 residues long. V was trimmed by 8 bases and J by 2 bases, leaving 18 bases between them. Germline loops: CDR1 MNHEY, CDR2 SVGEGT. The CDR3 loop is CASGPTRSKQETQYF. DNA for the CDR3: TGTGCCAGCGGCCCGACTCGGAGTAAACAAGAGACCCAGTACTTC.

V and J are TRBV2 and TRBJ1-2, with unresolved D. Germline CDR1 SNHLY, CDR2 FYNNEI. The CDR3 loop spans 12 amino acids. V gave up 7 bases and J gave up 1 base, with 7 bases separating them. CDR3 residues: CASTQNNYGYTF. CDR3 nucleotides: TGTGCCAGCACGCAGAATAACTATGGCTACACCTTC.

The rearrangement joins TRBV7-6 to TRBJ2-5, with a tentative D call TRBD2 (6 bases). Germline V CDR1 and CDR2: SGHVS, FNYEAQ. The CDR3 totals 14 residues. V was pared by 1 base and J by 2 bases, with 8 bases between. For the CDR3, the DNA is TGTGCCAGCAGCTTAGGGGAGGCACAAGAGACCCAGTACTTC. Translating gives CASSLGEAQETQYF. The full variable domain, completed using reference TRBV7-6 and TRBJ2-5, is GAGVSQSPRYKVTKRGQDVALRCDPISGHVSLYWYRQALGQGPEFLTYFNYEAQQDKSGLPNDRFSAERPEGSISTLTIQRTEQRDSAMYRCASSLGEAQETQYFGPGTRLLVL.

With respect to this clonotype: Being one base from a much bigger clone, this may be a read error. The V and J genes are TRBV12-3 or TRBV12-4 and TRBJ2-3; unclear D gene. The CDR3 contains 13 residues. With 4 bases removed from V and 11 bases from J, the gap between germline ends came to 16 bases. CDR3 protein: CASSCRQAEGQYF. CDR3 DNA: TGTGCCAGCAGTTGCCGGCAGGCAGAAGGGCAGTATTTT.

A single count supports this clonotype. A read error may produce the germline difference seen at one junction end. The chain links TRBV20-1 to TRBJ1-6, with D perhaps TRBD1 (6 bases). CDR1 is DFQATT, CDR2 SNEGSKA, per germline (reference sequence). This CDR3 contains 14 residues. Here the CDR3 reads CSARETGLNSPLHF. CDR3 sequence (DNA): TGCAGTGCCAGAGAGACAGGCCTCAATTCACCCCTCCACTTT.

In this sample, this clonotype turned up many times. V usage is TRBV28 and J usage is TRBJ2-5; 13 bases align to TRBD2. Germline CDR1 MDHEN, CDR2 SYDVKM. After removal of 6 bases from V and 4 bases from J, the junction contained 8 bases not matched to a gene. This CDR3 has 16 amino acids. CDR3 protein: CASSPGLAGDGETQYF. As DNA, the CDR3 is TGTGCCAGCAGCCCCGGACTAGCGGGAGATGGAGAGACCCAGTACTTC.

There are a few counts of this clonotype. This chain joins TRBV24-1 and TRBJ2-1; D gene uncertain. Germline V CDR1 and CDR2: KGHDR, SFDVKD. CDR3 size: 12 residues. Deletions cut 3 bases from V and 9 bases from J, with 8 bases between. The CDR3 DNA follows: TGTGCCACCAGTGATGGGTGGGGTGAGCAGTTCTTC. As protein: CATSDGWGEQFF.

This clonotype was recorded a few times. The rearrangement links TRBV5-1 to TRBJ2-5; D is uncertain. V gave up 0 bases and J gave up 8 bases, with 11 bases separating them. Germline V gene lookup returns CDR1 SGHRS and CDR2 YFSETQ. The CDR3 contains 13 residues. This CDR3 is CASSLDLVDTQYF. The CDR3 region has the DNA TGCGCCAGCAGCTTGGACCTGGTCGACACCCAGTACTTC.